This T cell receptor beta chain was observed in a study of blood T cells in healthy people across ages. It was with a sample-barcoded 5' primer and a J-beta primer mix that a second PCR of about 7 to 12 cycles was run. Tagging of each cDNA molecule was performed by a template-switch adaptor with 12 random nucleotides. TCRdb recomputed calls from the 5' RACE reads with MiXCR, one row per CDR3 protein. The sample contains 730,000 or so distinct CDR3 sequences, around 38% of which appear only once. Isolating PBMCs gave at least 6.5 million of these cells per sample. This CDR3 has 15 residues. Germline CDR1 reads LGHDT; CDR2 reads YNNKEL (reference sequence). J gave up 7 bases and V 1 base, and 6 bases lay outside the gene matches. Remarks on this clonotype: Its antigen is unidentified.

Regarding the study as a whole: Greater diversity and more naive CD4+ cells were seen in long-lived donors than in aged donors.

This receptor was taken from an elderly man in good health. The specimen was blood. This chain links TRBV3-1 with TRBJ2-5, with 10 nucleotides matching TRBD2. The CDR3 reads CASSQASGGLVTQYF. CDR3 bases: TGTGCCAGCAGCCAAGCTAGCGGGGGATTGGTGACCCAGTACTTC.